These 28 T cell receptor beta chains were sequenced from one sample in a study of shared clonotypes between healthy human individuals. The protocol was immunoSEQ multiplex PCR, while the TCRdb copy is restricted to in-frame clones and leaves out a portion. The sample has over a million clones, around 97% seen once; the top ten hold approximately 1.2%. Sequencing was performed on naive CD4+ T cells sorted from blood. The subset here: CD45RA+ positively selected. The source of these receptors is a man aged 25 to 45 in good health.

This chain connects TRBV4-3 to TRBJ1-2, with a possible D match to TRBD1 (5 bases). CDR1 LGHNA and CDR2 YSLEER come from the germline V gene. Trimming removed 1 base at V and 8 bases at J, with 8 bases between. The CDR3 sequence is 12 residues long. The CDR3 loop is CASSQAGVGYTF. In nucleotides, the CDR3 is TGCGCCAGCAGCCAAGCGGGGGTCGGCTACACCTTC.

The chain has TRBV5-4 and TRBJ1-1; unclear D gene. V lost 0 bases and J lost 5, with 11 bases in between. CDR1 is SGHNT and CDR2 is YYREEE in the germline V gene (reference sequence). CDR3 length equals 14 residues. CDR3 in amino acids: CASSLAPPGTEAFF. For the CDR3, the DNA is TGTGCCAGCAGCTTGGCCCCCCCCGGGACTGAAGCTTTCTTT.

This chain connects TRBV10-3 to TRBJ2-5; 8 nucleotides align to TRBD1. The trim removed 10 bases at V and 4 bases at J, leaving 8 bases unmatched. The CDR3 covers 13 residues. The germline CDR1 and CDR2 sequences are ENHRY and SYGVKD. This chain's CDR3 is CATSTGTGETQYF. CDR3 DNA: TGTGCCACCTCCACCGGGACAGGAGAGACCCAGTACTTC.

Only one count was recorded for this clone. V and J are TRBV6-5 and TRBJ1-1; the match to TRBD1 covers 9 bases. J lost 5 bases, V lost 5 bases, and 9 bases had no gene match. CDR3 length: 15 amino acids. Germline CDR1 and CDR2: MNHEY and SVGAGI. CDR3 loop: CASSTSGTGTTEAFF. In nucleotides, the CDR3 is TGTGCCAGCAGTACGTCCGGGACAGGGACTACTGAAGCTTTCTTT.

This rearrangement joins TRBV19 to TRBJ1-5, with D uncertain. V dropped 6 bases and J dropped 3 bases, with 12 bases sitting between them. This CDR3 is 14 amino acids long. Looked up from germline, CDR1 is LNHDA and CDR2 is SQIVND (reference sequence). The CDR3 coding sequence is TGTGCCAGTAGGGCTACAGAACCCAATCAGCCCCAGCATTTT. Translating gives CASRATEPNQPQHF.

The chain has TRBV28 and TRBJ1-1; D ambiguous. CDR3 length: 15 residues. Germline V lookup: CDR1 MDHEN, CDR2 SYDVKM. Between the trimmed V and J ends, which lost 6 bases and 1 base, there was a span of 15 bases. The CDR3 DNA follows: TGTGCCAGCAGGCGCGGGAGGACCGCGAACACTGAAGCTTTCTTT. The encoded protein is CASRRGRTANTEAFF.

The chain joins TRBV11-2 to TRBJ2-7; D perhaps matches TRBD2 (6 bases). The CDR3 is 15 residues long. Trimming cost V 3 bases and J 2 bases, with 14 bases left between them. Per germline, CDR1 SGHAT and CDR2 FQNNGV. CDR3 amino acids: CASSLEAGRAYEQYF. DNA of the CDR3: TGTGCCAGCAGCTTGGAGGCGGGGCGGGCCTACGAGCAGTACTTC. Variable domain in full (rest from reference TRBV11-2 and TRBJ2-7): EAGVAQSPRYKIIEKRQSVAFWCNPISGHATLYWYQQILGQGPKLLIQFQNNGVVDDSQLPKDRFSAERLKGVDSTLKIQPAKLEDSAVYLCASSLEAGRAYEQYFGPGTRLTVT.

The V and J genes are TRBV9 and TRBJ1-1; unclear D gene. The germline V and J ends were trimmed by 0 bases and 0 bases, with 9 bases remaining between them. The CDR3 has 15 residues. The germline CDR1 and CDR2 sequences are SGDLS and YYNGEE. The CDR3: CASSVGVKMNTEAFF. The CDR3 DNA sequence: TGTGCCAGCAGCGTAGGGGTTAAGATGAACACTGAAGCTTTCTTT.

This chain joins TRBV5-1 and TRBJ1-6; TRBD1 might be the D (5 bases). V shed 2 bases and J shed 2 bases, with 11 bases lying between them. This CDR3 region has 16 residues. Germline V gene data show CDR1 as SGHRS and CDR2 as YFSETQ. This CDR3 is CASSLGTGTYNSPLHF. The CDR3 DNA reads as TGCGCCAGCAGCTTAGGGACCGGGACCTATAATTCACCCCTCCACTTT.

V gene TRBV6-1 combines with J gene TRBJ2-4; D call uncertain. The germline gives CDR1 MNHNS, CDR2 SASEGT. The CDR3 length is 11 residues. Trimming stripped 6 bases from V and 8 bases from J, with 8 bases between. The CDR3 sequence: CASRDNYIQYF. CDR3 coding DNA: TGTGCCAGCAGAGACAATTACATTCAGTACTTC.

The J gene is TRBJ2-3, the V gene TRBV5-5; TRBD2 matches at 10 bases. Germline V CDR1 and CDR2: SGHKS, YYEKEE (reference sequence). CDR3 length: 17 amino acids. The V gene end was trimmed by 0 bases and the J gene end by 2 bases; junction bases not matched to a gene: 6. The CDR3 sequence is CASSLGLAGPTTDTQYF. The DNA for the CDR3 is TGTGCCAGCAGCTTGGGACTAGCGGGCCCCACCACAGATACGCAGTATTTT.

The rearrangement joins TRBV6-5 to TRBJ2-1; D call uncertain. This CDR3 comprises 16 residues. V lost 2 bases and J lost 0, with 11 bases in between. Per germline, CDR1 MNHEY and CDR2 SVGAGI. The CDR3 DNA follows: TGTGCCAGCAGTTACGGACGGCTAAGCTCCTACAATGAGCAGTTCTTC. Translated, it gives CASSYGRLSSYNEQFF.

The V call is TRBV2, the J call TRBJ2-3; D could derive from TRBD1 or TRBD2 (5 bases each). Germline values: CDR1 SNHLY, CDR2 FYNNEI. The CDR3 is 13 amino acids. This CDR3 is CVKGLAGTDTQYF. The CDR3 coding sequence is TGTGTCAAGGGGCTAGCTGGGACAGATACGCAGTATTTT.

J is TRBJ1-2 and V is TRBV28, with a weak D call TRBD1 (5 bases). The CDR3 contains 17 residues. In germline, CDR1 is MDHEN, CDR2 SYDVKM. The germline V and J ends were trimmed by 5 bases and 0 bases, with 19 bases remaining between them. In DNA, the CDR3 is TGTGCCAGCAGTCCACTAGCGGGGGTCCGCGCTAACTATGGCTACACCTTC. Protein sequence: CASSPLAGVRANYGYTF.

The V and J genes are TRBV21-1 and TRBJ1-5; the table calls TRBD1, which could not be checked here. TRBV21-1 is given as a pseudogene. The CDR3 length is 17 residues. The CDR3 DNA is TGTGCCAGCAGCCCGAGGGACAGGGGTAGAGGAAATCAGCCCCAGCATTTT. Translating it yields CASSPRDRGRGNQPQHF.

This clone was seen more than once but under ten times. Other nucleotide sequences from this sample produce the same CDR3. The chain recombines TRBV5-1 with TRBJ2-7; unclear D gene. The CDR3 is made up of 11 amino acids. Trimming stripped 0 bases from V and 3 bases from J, with 1 base between. Germline assignment: CDR1 SGHRS and CDR2 YFSETQ. The CDR3 loop reads CASSLGYEQYF. CDR3 nucleotides: TGCGCCAGCAGCTTGGGCTACGAGCAGTACTTC.

The chain carries TRBV28 and TRBJ1-1; no clear D gene. V lost 1 base to trimming and J lost 8 bases, with 5 bases between them. This CDR3 spans 11 amino acids. The germline V gene encodes CDR1 MDHEN and CDR2 SYDVKM. The CDR3 region has the DNA TGTGCCAGCAGTTTATACAGCGAAGCTTTCTTT. Protein product: CASSLYSEAFF.

The chain is built from TRBV14 and TRBJ1-3; D might be TRBD1 (5 bases). The V and J ends lost 2 bases and 4 bases respectively, with 12 bases between them. The germline V gene encodes CDR1 SGHDN and CDR2 FVKESK. The CDR3 length is 15 residues. The CDR3 DNA is TGTGCCAGCAGCCAATCCCGGGGCCCCGGAAACACCATATATTTT. It yields the protein CASSQSRGPGNTIYF.

The rearrangement links TRBV7-7 to TRBJ2-5; no clear D gene. The CDR3 runs 13 residues. Trimming removed 1 base at V and 6 bases at J, with 9 bases between. Germline V gene sequence: CDR1 SSHAT, CDR2 FNYEAQ (reference sequence). For the CDR3, the DNA is TGTGCCAGCAGCTTAGGGCAGTATCAGACCCAGTACTTC. As protein: CASSLGQYQTQYF.

V is TRBV5-1 and J is TRBJ2-5; 7 nucleotides line up with TRBD2. The CDR3 is made up of 15 amino acids. Germline CDR1 is SGHRS and CDR2 is YFSETQ. Trimming at V came to 5 bases and at J to 0 bases, leaving 7 bases not matched to a gene. The DNA for the CDR3 is TGCGCCAGCAGGTCCGGGACTATAGACCAAGAGACCCAGTACTTC. It translates to CASRSGTIDQETQYF.

The chain couples TRBV4-3 to TRBJ2-5, with D perhaps TRBD2 (7 bases). CDR1 LGHNA and CDR2 YSLEER come from the germline V gene. CDR3 length: 16 residues. V was clipped by 1 base and J by 1 base, with 13 bases between them. The CDR3 here is CASSQVGGASQETQYF. The CDR3 DNA reads TGCGCCAGCAGCCAAGTGGGGGGGGCCAGCCAAGAGACCCAGTACTTC.

The J gene is TRBJ2-7, the V gene TRBV7-2; TRBD1 matches 10 bases. Losses at the gene ends were 5 bases for V and 4 bases for J; bases not matched to a gene: 8. The germline V gene encodes CDR1 SGHTA and CDR2 FQGNSA. CDR3 length: 15 amino acids. The chain's CDR3 is CASSRRTGGTYEQYF. CDR3 bases: TGTGCCAGCAGCCGGAGGACAGGGGGAACGTACGAGCAGTACTTC.

The genes are TRBV11-3 and TRBJ2-1, with D perhaps TRBD1 or TRBD2 (5 bases each). Trimming took off 5 bases at V and 6 bases at J, with 23 bases between the two ends. The CDR3 totals 17 residues. Germline values: CDR1 SGHNT, CDR2 YENEEA. Here the CDR3 DNA reads TGTGCCAGCAGCCGGGACCAGGGCGAAAGAGTGGGCAATGAGCAGTTCTTC. Its protein product is CASSRDQGERVGNEQFF.

The rearrangement joins TRBV7-2 to TRBJ2-2; D is undetermined. The germline CDR1 and CDR2 sequences are SGHTA and FQGNSA. This CDR3 is built from 14 residues. V was clipped by 5 bases and J by 1 base, with 8 bases between them. The CDR3 protein is CASSPPQNTGELFF. As DNA, the CDR3 is TGTGCCAGCAGCCCCCCGCAGAACACCGGGGAGCTGTTTTTT. Together with reference TRBV7-2 and TRBJ2-2, the CDR3 gives the full variable domain: GAGVSQSPSNKVTEKGKDVELRCDPISGHTALYWYRQSLGQGLEFLIYFQGNSAPDKSGLPSDRFSAERTGGSVSTLTIQRTQQEDSAVYLCASSPPQNTGELFFGEGSRLTVL.

CDR3 nucleotide sequence: TGCGCCAGCAGCTTCGCAGGGGTAGATACGCAGTATTTT. Translation: CASSFAGVDTQYF. The genes are TRBV5-1 and TRBJ2-3; possible D gene TRBD1, 6 bases. V gave up 2 bases and J gave up 5 bases, with 9 bases separating them. Germline values: CDR1 SGHRS, CDR2 YFSETQ. This CDR3 spans 13 amino acids.

The J gene is TRBJ2-1, the V gene TRBV7-3; D remains ambiguous. This CDR3 spans 17 amino acids. Germline loops: CDR1 SGHTA, CDR2 FQGTGA. Trimming took off 1 base at V and 6 bases at J, with 19 bases between the two ends. The CDR3 loop is CASSLSLSGYPGNEQFF. CDR3 nucleotide sequence: TGTGCCAGCAGCTTAAGCCTCTCAGGCTACCCGGGCAATGAGCAGTTCTTC.

The chain uses TRBV5-8 and TRBJ1-4; D is possibly TRBD1 (5 bases). This CDR3 has 14 amino acids. V shed 3 bases and J shed 5 bases, with 11 bases lying between them. Germline loops: CDR1 SGHTS, CDR2 YDEGEE. The CDR3 coding sequence is TGTGCCAGCAGCTCCCGAGGGGCCAATGAAAAACTGTTTTTT. Translation: CASSSRGANEKLFF.

V gene TRBV7-3 combines with J gene TRBJ2-3; TRBD2 agrees at 7 bases. Per germline, CDR1 SGHTA and CDR2 FQGTGA. The CDR3 extends over 16 amino acids. After removal of 4 bases from V and 4 bases from J, the junction contained 11 bases not matched to a gene. CDR3 in amino acids: CASSSRRTSGADTQYF. The CDR3 coding sequence is TGTGCCAGCAGCTCCCGGCGGACGAGCGGGGCAGATACGCAGTATTTT.